This T cell receptor (beta chain) was sequenced for a study of T-cell memory formation after mild COVID-19. Overall study results and limits: The study found contracting CD4+ clones mainly in CM and EM and contracting CD8+ clones in EMRA. Second-wave clones reaching peak frequency on day 37 lacked confirmed SARS-CoV-2 specificity.

About this clonotype itself: Its target is unknown.

Using constant-segment primers, 5'RACE produced TCR alpha and TCR beta cDNA libraries carrying sample barcodes and UMIs. TCRdb analysed the 5' RACE reads with MiXCR anew, one entry per CDR3 protein. The sample consists of a few hundred thousand distinct CDR3 sequences, 15% to 20% of them appearing once. The germline V gene encodes CDR1 SGDLS and CDR2 YYNGEE. The CDR3 covers 16 residues. J was trimmed by 7 bases and V by 3 bases; bases with no gene match: 9. V and J are TRBV9 and TRBJ1-6; 8 bases align to TRBD1. Material: PBMCs or a T cell subset sorted from them (not recorded which). The clonotype was recovered from a man aged 18 to 35 who had mild COVID-19 (a few samples of this study predate the infection). Cell type and time point are not known. CDR3 in amino acids: CASSAMDREGNSPLHF. The CDR3 DNA reads as TGTGCCAGCAGCGCGATGGACAGGGAGGGGAATTCACCCCTCCACTTT.